The 25 T cell receptor beta chains in this list originate from one sample, sequenced in a study of CD8+ T cells in alopecia areata (dated by TCRdb to the late 2010s). Library preparation used the immunoSEQ multiplex PCR assay. RNA was extracted from all samples and reverse transcribed into cDNA, which served as template for TCR sequencing. TCRdb took this table from immuneACCESS and kept in-frame rearrangements with V and J called. Such tables lack part of the clones; where checked against another copy, unresolved V genes explain under half of the gap, and the rest is unexplained. The sample table records roughly 150,000 clones; less than 65% of these occur just once. The biggest ten clones account for roughly a fifth of the sample. What this sample's time point label stands for: baseline before oral tofacitinib. The sample here was CD8+ T cells sorted from blood, taken at week 0. These receptors were obtained from a human donor with alopecia areata.

This chain connects TRBV6-1 to TRBJ2-7; D call uncertain. The CDR3 consists of 12 residues. The germline V gene has CDR1 MNHNS and CDR2 SASEGT. V lost 1 base and J 0 bases, leaving 1 base between the germline ends. This CDR3 is CASSEGSYEQYF. In DNA, the CDR3 is TGTGCCAGCAGTGAAGGCTCCTACGAGCAGTACTTC.

The V and J genes are TRBV29-1 and TRBJ1-1; a possible D gene is TRBD1 (6 bases). This CDR3 has 10 amino acids. CDR1 is SQVTM and CDR2 is ANQGSEA in the germline V gene. The V end lost 6 bases, the J end lost 8 bases, and 10 bases lay between the germline ends. Written as DNA, the CDR3 is TGCAGCGTGGACGGGACAGAAGCTTTCTTT. It codes for CSVDGTEAFF. Full variable domain (rest looked up from reference TRBV29-1 and TRBJ1-1): SAVISQKPSRDICQRGTSLTIQCQVDSQVTMMFWYRQQPGQSLTLIATANQGSEATYESGFVIDKFPISRPNLTFSTLTVSNMSPEDSSIYLCSVDGTEAFFGQGTRLTVV.

The chain employs TRBV6-5 and TRBJ2-2; no reliable D call. The CDR3 runs to 12 residues. CDR1 and CDR2 from the germline V gene are MNHEY and SVGAGI. V lost 0 bases to trimming and J lost 9 bases, with 5 bases between them. The CDR3 nucleotides are TGTGCCAGCAGTTACTCGGTGTGGGAGCTGTTTTTT. It codes for CASSYSVWELFF.

This clone showed up just a few times. The gene calls are TRBV7-3 and TRBJ1-6; D remains ambiguous. V lost 0 bases, J lost 10 bases, and 13 bases lay in between. Germline loops: CDR1 SGHTA, CDR2 FQGTGA. The CDR3 has 15 amino acids. CDR3 bases: TGTGCCAGCAGCTTAACGGGCGGGTTAGGCTCACCCCTCCACTTT. Protein: CASSLTGGLGSPLHF.

The genes are TRBV5-4 and TRBJ1-1, with D tentatively TRBD1 (5 bases). Trimming took off 1 base at V and 0 bases at J, with 7 bases between the two ends. The CDR3 is 14 amino acids. Germline V CDR1 and CDR2: SGHNT, YYREEE (reference sequence). In nucleotides, the CDR3 is TGTGCCAGCAGCTTGCTGGGGGTGAACACTGAAGCTTTCTTT. Protein sequence: CASSLLGVNTEAFF.

This clone occurred once. CDR3: CASSRGRGLGYTF. CDR3 nucleotides: TGTGCCAGCAGCCGTGGCAGGGGGCTTGGCTACACCTTC. V usage is TRBV7-3 and J usage is TRBJ1-2; 8 bases align to TRBD1. This CDR3 has 13 residues. Trimming cost V 5 bases and J 7 bases; bases outside gene matches: 6. The germline gives CDR1 SGHTA, CDR2 FQGTGA.

This sequence joins TRBV27 and TRBJ2-1; D may be TRBD2 (6 bases). Looked up from germline, CDR1 is MNHEY and CDR2 is SMNVEV (reference sequence). The CDR3 spans 15 residues. V lost 7 bases and J lost 0, with 13 bases in between. The CDR3 coding sequence is TGTGCCAGCACCCAGACCGGGAGCTCCTACAATGAGCAGTTCTTC. Protein: CASTQTGSSYNEQFF.

CDR3 sequence reads: CASSLDSTYEQYF. The CDR3 nucleotides are TGTGCCAGCAGTTTAGACAGCACCTACGAGCAGTACTTC. The V gene is TRBV27, the J gene TRBJ2-7; tentatively, D is TRBD1 (5 bases). The CDR3 length is 13 residues. Germline assignment: CDR1 MNHEY and CDR2 SMNVEV (reference sequence). Trimming shortened V by 2 bases and J by 2 bases, and 7 bases separated the two germline ends.

In DNA form, the CDR3 reads TGTGCCAGCAGTCGTCGATTATGGACAGGCGAAGGGGTGGATTCACCCCTCCACTTT. It codes for CASSRRLWTGEGVDSPLHF. The chain is built from TRBV27 and TRBJ1-6; the match to TRBD1 covers 7 bases. Germline CDR1 MNHEY, CDR2 SMNVEV (reference sequence). V lost 5 bases to trimming and J lost 8 bases; unmatched junction nucleotides: 21. CDR3 length: 19 amino acids.

V is TRBV5-1 and J is TRBJ2-3; 9 nucleotides line up with TRBD1. With V trimmed by 0 bases and J by 2 bases, 4 bases remained unmatched. There are 16 residues in the CDR3. CDR1 is SGHRS and CDR2 is YFSETQ in the germline V gene. The CDR3 region is CASSLGTGDPTDTQYF. CDR3 in DNA: TGCGCCAGCAGCTTGGGGACAGGGGATCCCACAGATACGCAGTATTTT.

This clone occurred a few times. The V gene is TRBV14, the J gene TRBJ1-5; D gene unclear. Germline CDR1 reads SGHDN; CDR2 reads FVKESK. V was trimmed by 5 bases and J by 5 bases, leaving 10 bases between them. This CDR3 has 13 residues. CDR3 DNA: TGTGCCAGCAGCGTCGCAGCCCATCAGCCCCAGCATTTT. Protein product: CASSVAAHQPQHF.

This clone has a handful of counts. The rearrangement uses TRBV9 and TRBJ1-6, with D possibly TRBD1 on 5 matching bases. Germline V CDR1 and CDR2: SGDLS, YYNGEE. The CDR3 extends over 13 amino acids. With 4 bases removed from V and 11 bases from J, the gap between germline ends came to 13 bases. The CDR3 DNA sequence: TGTGCCAGCAGCTATGACTCAGGGACACCCCTCCACTTT. Encoded protein: CASSYDSGTPLHF. The whole variable domain, remainder taken from reference TRBV9 and TRBJ1-6, is DSGVTQTPKHLITATGQRVTLRCSPRSGDLSVYWYQQSLDQGLQFLIQYYNGEERAKGNILERFSAQQFPDLHSELNLSSLELGDSALYFCASSYDSGTPLHFGNGTRLTVT.

CDR3 coding DNA: TGTGCCAGCAGCCAAGGGAGGGGTCAGCCCCAGCATTTT. Protein sequence: CASSQGRGQPQHF. This rearrangement joins TRBV14 to TRBJ1-5; perhaps TRBD1 as D (5 bases). CDR3 length equals 13 residues. Germline lookup yields CDR1 SGHDN and CDR2 FVKESK. V lost 1 base to trimming and J lost 6 bases, with 7 bases between them.

This clone was observed a single time. This rearrangement joins TRBV27 to TRBJ2-1; 8 bases agree with TRBD2. The CDR3 is 14 residues long. Trimming at V came to 5 bases and at J to 5 bases, leaving 5 bases not matched to a gene. CDR1 and CDR2 (germline): MNHEY, SMNVEV (reference sequence). The CDR3 DNA sequence: TGTGCCAGCAGTCCACTAGCGGTAGACAATGAGCAGTTCTTC. Its translation is CASSPLAVDNEQFF.

About this clone: This sample includes further DNA sequences coding for the same CDR3. The V gene is TRBV5-4, the J gene TRBJ2-3, with 7 bases matching TRBD1. The CDR3 extends over 15 amino acids. V was clipped by 4 bases and J by 3 bases; unmatched bases: 8. Germline values: CDR1 SGHNT, CDR2 YYREEE (reference sequence). CDR3 nucleotides: TGTGCCAGCAGCCCCAAGGCAGGGGGTACAGATACGCAGTATTTT. Its protein is CASSPKAGGTDTQYF. Full variable domain (outside the CDR3, taken from reference TRBV5-4 and TRBJ2-3): ETGVTQSPTHLIKTRGQQVTLRCSSQSGHNTVSWYQQALGQGPQFIFQYYREEENGRGNFPPRFSGLQFPNYSSELNVNALELDDSALYLCASSPKAGGTDTQYFGPGTRLTVL.

V is TRBV30 and J is TRBJ2-5; D not certain. CDR1 is GTSNPN and CDR2 is SVGIG in the germline V gene (reference sequence). The CDR3 runs to 14 residues. V was trimmed by 1 base and J by 9 bases, leaving 18 bases between them. The chain's CDR3 is CAWSEGGREDPQYF. CDR3 coding DNA: TGTGCCTGGAGTGAGGGTGGAAGGGAAGATCCCCAGTACTTC.

The genes are TRBV4-3 and TRBJ2-3; D could derive from TRBD1 or TRBD2 (6 bases each). Germline V gene sequence: CDR1 LGHNA, CDR2 YSLEER. V lost 0 bases, J lost 10 bases, and 17 bases lay in between. The CDR3 extends over 15 amino acids. CDR3: CASSQDNDPGGSQYF. The DNA for the CDR3 is TGCGCCAGCAGCCAAGATAACGACCCCGGGGGCTCGCAGTATTTT.

The chain is built from TRBV2 and TRBJ1-1; the match to TRBD1 covers 10 bases. The length of the CDR3 is 16 residues. CDR1 is SNHLY, CDR2 FYNNEI, per germline. J lost 2 bases, V lost 4 bases, and 7 bases had no gene match. CDR3 protein: CASSGDRDRGNTEAFF. The CDR3 DNA reads TGTGCCAGCAGTGGGGACCGGGACAGGGGTAACACTGAAGCTTTCTTT.

The chain joins TRBV4-3 to TRBJ2-7; D may be TRBD2 (7 bases). Germline V gene sequence: CDR1 LGHNA, CDR2 YSLEER. The CDR3 spans 15 residues. The V and J ends lost 0 bases and 4 bases respectively, with 13 bases between them. CDR3 amino acids: CASSQDWGGLYEQYF. CDR3 DNA: TGCGCCAGCAGCCAAGACTGGGGGGGCCTTTACGAGCAGTACTTC.

J is TRBJ2-2 and V is TRBV5-6; D uncertain. Germline assignment: CDR1 SGHDT and CDR2 YYEEEE. The CDR3 contains 16 residues. The ends were cut back, 0 bases at V and 0 bases at J, with 9 bases in the middle. CDR3 loop: CASSLEGEANTGELFF. The CDR3 DNA is TGTGCCAGCAGCTTGGAGGGCGAAGCGAACACCGGGGAGCTGTTTTTT.

This clone was detected a few times. V and J are TRBV7-3 and TRBJ2-1; 12 positions match TRBD2. The CDR3 is made up of 15 amino acids. The junction had 2 bases not matched to a gene; V was cut back by 5 bases and J by 3 bases. The V gene's germline CDR1 is SGHTA and CDR2 FQGTGA. CDR3 nucleotide sequence: TGTGCCAGCAGCCTGACTAGCGGGGGCTACAATGAGCAGTTCTTC. This codes for CASSLTSGGYNEQFF.

This CDR3 reads CASSESPHGYTF. The CDR3 nucleotides are TGCGCCAGCAGTGAGTCCCCCCACGGCTACACCTTC. V and J are TRBV10-2 and TRBJ1-2; D unresolved. Germline loops: CDR1 WSHSY, CDR2 SAAADI. There are 12 residues in the CDR3. V was pared by 0 bases and J by 8 bases, with 7 bases between.

The V gene is TRBV5-1, the J gene TRBJ2-1; no firm D call. Trimming shortened V by 0 bases and J by 10 bases, and 5 bases separated the two germline ends. This CDR3 has 11 residues. Germline CDR1 is SGHRS and CDR2 is YFSETQ. The CDR3 reads CASSLDLEQFF. CDR3 in DNA: TGCGCCAGCAGCTTGGATCTGGAGCAGTTCTTC.

This clone was observed a handful of times. V usage is TRBV5-6 and J usage is TRBJ2-4; possibly TRBD2 for D (5 bases). This CDR3 contains 16 residues. Deletions cut 6 bases from V and 1 base from J, with 17 bases between. Germline CDR1 SGHDT, CDR2 YYEEEE. The CDR3 DNA sequence: TGTGCCAGCAACCAATGGGGTGGGGAGGCCAAAAACATTCAGTACTTC. Translation: CASNQWGGEAKNIQYF. Full variable domain (rest looked up from reference TRBV5-6 and TRBJ2-4): DAGVTQSPTHLIKTRGQQVTLRCSPKSGHDTVSWYQQALGQGPQFIFQYYEEEERQRGNFPDRFSGHQFPNYSSELNVNALLLGDSALYLCASNQWGGEAKNIQYFGAGTRLSVL.

This clone was seen a few times. J is TRBJ1-1 and V is TRBV30; possibly TRBD1 for D (5 bases). Trimming left V 3 bases short and J 6 bases short, with 8 bases between. This CDR3 has 11 amino acids. CDR1 GTSNPN and CDR2 SVGIG come from the germline V gene (reference sequence). The CDR3 DNA follows: TGTGCCTGGAGCCAGGGTCCTGAAGCTTTCTTT. This codes for CAWSQGPEAFF. Drawing the rest from reference TRBV30 and TRBJ1-1, the complete variable domain is SQTIHQWPATLVQPVGSPLSLECTVEGTSNPNLYWYRQAAGRGLQLLFYSVGIGQISSEVPQNLSASRPQDRQFILSSKKLLLSDSGFYLCAWSQGPEAFFGQGTRLTVV.